This passage covers 5 T cell receptor beta chains from one sample sequenced in a study of T cell clonotyping in hematopoietic cell transplantation. Only in-frame clones appear in the TCRdb table, and some are missing; sequencing was by immunoSEQ multiplex PCR. The sample shows about 27,000 clones, approximately 96% of them seen only once. The sequenced sample was peripheral blood mononuclear cells. These receptors all stem from a man in his forties or fifties in good health. Some clones in this sample may be carry-over from other donors' samples.

The chain has TRBV30 and TRBJ2-1; D remains unclear. This CDR3 is 13 amino acids long. Germline-derived CDR1 and CDR2 are GTSNPN and SVGIG (reference sequence). The V and J ends lost 8 bases and 5 bases respectively, with 16 bases between them. CDR3 residues: CAHLETNNNEQFF. In nucleotides, the CDR3 is TGTGCCCACCTTGAGACGAACAACAATGAGCAGTTCTTC.

The rearrangement joins TRBV9 to TRBJ2-2; TRBD1 matches 7 bases. The CDR3 extends over 16 amino acids. Looked up from germline, CDR1 is SGDLS and CDR2 is YYNGEE. V lost 4 bases, J lost 0 bases, and 6 bases stayed unmatched. The CDR3 here is CASSPRQGTNTGELFF. CDR3 coding DNA: TGTGCCAGCAGCCCCCGACAGGGAACGAACACCGGGGAGCTGTTTTTT.

In DNA, the CDR3 is TGTGCCAGCGGTATCACGGCATCACCCCTCCACTTT. Its protein product is CASGITASPLHF. The V call is TRBV27, the J call TRBJ1-6; D unclear. CDR3 size: 12 residues. Germline CDR1 and CDR2: MNHEY and SMNVEV (reference sequence). V lost 8 bases and J lost 10, with 12 bases in between.

The genes are TRBV2 and TRBJ1-1, with 9 bases identical to TRBD1. In germline, CDR1 is SNHLY, CDR2 FYNNEI. The CDR3 runs 14 residues. V lost 5 bases to trimming and J lost 5 bases; unmatched junction nucleotides: 6. CDR3 sequence: CASSFDRGRTEAFF. DNA of the CDR3: TGTGCCAGCAGTTTCGACAGGGGGAGAACTGAAGCTTTCTTT.

The V and J genes are TRBV27 and TRBJ2-7; D ambiguous. V gave up 6 bases and J gave up 2 bases, with 14 bases separating them. Germline CDR1 reads MNHEY; CDR2 reads SMNVEV (reference sequence). This CDR3 has 14 amino acids. CDR3 residues: CASRAVVGTYEQYF. CDR3 bases: TGTGCCAGCAGAGCTGTCGTAGGAACCTACGAGCAGTACTTC.